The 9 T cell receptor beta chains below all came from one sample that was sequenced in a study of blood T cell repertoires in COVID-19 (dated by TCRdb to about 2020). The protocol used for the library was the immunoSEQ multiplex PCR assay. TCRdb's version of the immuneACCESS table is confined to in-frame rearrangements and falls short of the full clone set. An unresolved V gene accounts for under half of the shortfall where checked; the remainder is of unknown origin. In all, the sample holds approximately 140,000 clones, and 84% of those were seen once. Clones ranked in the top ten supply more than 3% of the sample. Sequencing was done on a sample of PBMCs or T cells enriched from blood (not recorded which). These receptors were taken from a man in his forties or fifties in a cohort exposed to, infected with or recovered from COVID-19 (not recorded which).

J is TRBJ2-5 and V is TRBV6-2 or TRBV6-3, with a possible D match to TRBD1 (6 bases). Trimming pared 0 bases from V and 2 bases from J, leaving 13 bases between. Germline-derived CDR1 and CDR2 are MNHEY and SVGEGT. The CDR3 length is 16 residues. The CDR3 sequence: CASSYSTGRTQETQYF. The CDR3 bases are TGTGCCAGCAGTTACTCGACAGGACGGACACAAGAGACCCAGTACTTC.

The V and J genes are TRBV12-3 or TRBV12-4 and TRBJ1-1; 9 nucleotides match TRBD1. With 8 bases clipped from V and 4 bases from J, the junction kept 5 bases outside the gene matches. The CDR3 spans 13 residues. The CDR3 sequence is CASSGTGLTEAFF. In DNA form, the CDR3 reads TGTGCCAGCTCCGGGACAGGGCTCACTGAAGCTTTCTTT.

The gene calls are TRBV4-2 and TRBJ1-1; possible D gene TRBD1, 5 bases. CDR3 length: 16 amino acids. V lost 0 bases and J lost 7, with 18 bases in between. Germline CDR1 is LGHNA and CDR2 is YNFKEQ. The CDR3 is CASSQDLGGLVREAFF. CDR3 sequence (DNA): TGTGCCAGCAGCCAAGACTTGGGGGGATTAGTCCGTGAAGCTTTCTTT.

CDR3 DNA: TGTGCCAGCAGTTCGACTAGCGGGGGGTCGCTCTCCTACAATGAGCAGTTCTTC. This gives the protein CASSSTSGGSLSYNEQFF. The gene calls are TRBV27 and TRBJ2-1; 13 bases are shared with TRBD2. The length of the CDR3 is 18 residues. The J segment lost 0 bases and the V segment lost 4 bases, leaving 6 bases of the junction unmatched. Looked up from germline, CDR1 is MNHEY and CDR2 is SMNVEV (reference sequence).

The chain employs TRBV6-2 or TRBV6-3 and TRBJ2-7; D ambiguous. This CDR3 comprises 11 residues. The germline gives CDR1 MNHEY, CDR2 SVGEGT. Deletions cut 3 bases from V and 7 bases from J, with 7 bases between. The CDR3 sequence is CASSYTGEQYF. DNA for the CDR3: TGTGCCAGCAGTTATACCGGTGAGCAGTACTTC.

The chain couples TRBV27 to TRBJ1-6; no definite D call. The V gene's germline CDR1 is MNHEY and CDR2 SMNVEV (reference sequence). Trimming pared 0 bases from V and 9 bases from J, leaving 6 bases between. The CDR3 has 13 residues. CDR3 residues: CASSLSPGSPLHF. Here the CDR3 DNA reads TGTGCCAGCAGTTTATCCCCGGGTTCACCCCTCCACTTT.

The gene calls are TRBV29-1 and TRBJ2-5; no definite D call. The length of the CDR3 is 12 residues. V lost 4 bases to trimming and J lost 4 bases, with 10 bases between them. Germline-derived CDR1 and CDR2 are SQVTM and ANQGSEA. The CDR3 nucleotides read TGCAGCGTTGCGCGAACGGGAGAGACCCAGTACTTC. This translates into CSVARTGETQYF.

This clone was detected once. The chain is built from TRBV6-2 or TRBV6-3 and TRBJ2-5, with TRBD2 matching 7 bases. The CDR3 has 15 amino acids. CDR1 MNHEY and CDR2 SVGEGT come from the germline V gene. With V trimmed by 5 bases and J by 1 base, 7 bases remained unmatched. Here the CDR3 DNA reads TGTGCCAGCAGTACGCGCGGGACTACCCAAGAGACCCAGTACTTC. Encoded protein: CASSTRGTTQETQYF.

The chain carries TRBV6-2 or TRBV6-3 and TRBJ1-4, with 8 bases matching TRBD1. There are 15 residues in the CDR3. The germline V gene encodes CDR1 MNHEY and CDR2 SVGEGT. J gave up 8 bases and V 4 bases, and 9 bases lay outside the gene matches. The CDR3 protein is CASSFNDRGGEKLFF. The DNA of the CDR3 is TGTGCCAGCAGTTTCAACGACAGGGGAGGAGAAAAACTGTTTTTT.